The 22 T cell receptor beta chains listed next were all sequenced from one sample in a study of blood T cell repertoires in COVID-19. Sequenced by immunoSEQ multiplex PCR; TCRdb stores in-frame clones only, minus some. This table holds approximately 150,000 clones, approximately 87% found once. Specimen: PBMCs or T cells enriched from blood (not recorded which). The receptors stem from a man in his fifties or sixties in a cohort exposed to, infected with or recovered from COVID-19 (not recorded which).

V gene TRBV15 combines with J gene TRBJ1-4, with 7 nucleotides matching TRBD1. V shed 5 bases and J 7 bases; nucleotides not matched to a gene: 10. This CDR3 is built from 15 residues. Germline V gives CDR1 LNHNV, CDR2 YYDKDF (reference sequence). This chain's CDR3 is CATSPRDRVSEKLFF. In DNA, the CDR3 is TGTGCCACCAGCCCCCGGGACAGAGTATCTGAAAAACTGTTTTTT.

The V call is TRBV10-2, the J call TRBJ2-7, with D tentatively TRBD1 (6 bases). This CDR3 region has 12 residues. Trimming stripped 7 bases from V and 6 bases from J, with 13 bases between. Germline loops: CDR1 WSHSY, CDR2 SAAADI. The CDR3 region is CASTDRSVEQYF. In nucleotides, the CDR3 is TGCGCCAGCACAGACAGGAGTGTCGAGCAGTACTTC.

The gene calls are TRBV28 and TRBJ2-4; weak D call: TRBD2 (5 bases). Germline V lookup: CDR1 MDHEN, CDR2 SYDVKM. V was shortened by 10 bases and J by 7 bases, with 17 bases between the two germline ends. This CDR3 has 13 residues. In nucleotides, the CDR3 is TGTGCCACCGGACCTGTAGCGATCAACATTCAGTACTTC. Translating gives CATGPVAINIQYF. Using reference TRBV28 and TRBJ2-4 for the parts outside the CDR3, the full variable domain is DVKVTQSSRYLVKRTGEKVFLECVQDMDHENMFWYRQDPGLGLRLIYFSYDVKMKEKGDIPEGYSVSREKKERFSLILESASTNQTSMYLCATGPVAINIQYFGAGTRLSVL.

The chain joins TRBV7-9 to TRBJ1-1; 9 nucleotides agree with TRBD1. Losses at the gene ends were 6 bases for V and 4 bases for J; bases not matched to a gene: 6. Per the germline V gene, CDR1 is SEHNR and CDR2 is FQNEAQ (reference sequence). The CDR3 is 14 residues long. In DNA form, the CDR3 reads TGTGCCAGCAGGCCAGGACAGGGGATCACTGAAGCTTTCTTT. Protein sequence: CASRPGQGITEAFF. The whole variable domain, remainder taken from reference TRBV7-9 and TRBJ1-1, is DTGVSQNPRHKITKRGQNVTFRCDPISEHNRLYWYRQTLGQGPEFLTYFQNEAQLEKSRLLSDRFSAERPKGSFSTLEIQRTEQGDSAMYLCASRPGQGITEAFFGQGTRLTVV.

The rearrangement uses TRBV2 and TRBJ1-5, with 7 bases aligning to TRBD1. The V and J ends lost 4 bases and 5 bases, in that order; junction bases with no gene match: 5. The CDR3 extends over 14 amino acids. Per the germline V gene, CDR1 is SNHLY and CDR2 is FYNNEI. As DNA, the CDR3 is TGTGCCAGCAGTGGGACAGGAGGGGATCAGCCCCAGCATTTT. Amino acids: CASSGTGGDQPQHF.

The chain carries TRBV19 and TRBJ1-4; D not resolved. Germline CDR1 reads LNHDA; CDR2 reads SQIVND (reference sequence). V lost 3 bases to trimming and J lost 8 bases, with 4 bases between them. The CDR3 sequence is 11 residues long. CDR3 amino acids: CASSMGEKLFF. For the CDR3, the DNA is TGTGCCAGTAGTATGGGCGAAAAACTGTTTTTT.

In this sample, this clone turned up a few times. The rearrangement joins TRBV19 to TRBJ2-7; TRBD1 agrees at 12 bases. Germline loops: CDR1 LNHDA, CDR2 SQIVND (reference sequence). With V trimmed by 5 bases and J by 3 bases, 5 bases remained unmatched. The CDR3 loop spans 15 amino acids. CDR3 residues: CASSPGQGAFYEQYF. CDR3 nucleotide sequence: TGTGCCAGTAGTCCGGGACAGGGGGCGTTCTACGAGCAGTACTTC.

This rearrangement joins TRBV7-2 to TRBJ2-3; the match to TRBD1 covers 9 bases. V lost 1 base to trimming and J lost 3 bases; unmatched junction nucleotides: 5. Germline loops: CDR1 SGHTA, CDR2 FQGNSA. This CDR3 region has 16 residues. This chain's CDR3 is CASSLGGTGRTDTQYF. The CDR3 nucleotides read TGTGCCAGCAGCTTAGGTGGGACAGGGAGGACAGATACGCAGTATTTT.

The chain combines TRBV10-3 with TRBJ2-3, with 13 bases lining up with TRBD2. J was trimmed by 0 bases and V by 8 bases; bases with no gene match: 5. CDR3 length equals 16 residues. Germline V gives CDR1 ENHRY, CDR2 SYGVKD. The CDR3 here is CAISWTSGGSTDTQYF. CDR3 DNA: TGTGCCATCTCCTGGACTAGCGGGGGCAGCACAGATACGCAGTATTTT.

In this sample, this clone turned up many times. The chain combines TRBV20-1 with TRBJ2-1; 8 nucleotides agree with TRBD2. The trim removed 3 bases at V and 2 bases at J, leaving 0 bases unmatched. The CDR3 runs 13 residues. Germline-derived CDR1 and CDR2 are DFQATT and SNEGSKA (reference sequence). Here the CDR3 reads CSASSGTYNEQFF. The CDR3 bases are TGCAGTGCTAGTAGCGGGACCTACAATGAGCAGTTCTTC.

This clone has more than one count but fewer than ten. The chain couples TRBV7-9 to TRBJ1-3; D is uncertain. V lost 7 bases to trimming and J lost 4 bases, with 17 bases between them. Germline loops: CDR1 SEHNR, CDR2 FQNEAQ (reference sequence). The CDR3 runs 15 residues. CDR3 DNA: TGTGCCAGCAAGCTTACGATGCCGAGCGGAAACACCATATATTTT. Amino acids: CASKLTMPSGNTIYF.

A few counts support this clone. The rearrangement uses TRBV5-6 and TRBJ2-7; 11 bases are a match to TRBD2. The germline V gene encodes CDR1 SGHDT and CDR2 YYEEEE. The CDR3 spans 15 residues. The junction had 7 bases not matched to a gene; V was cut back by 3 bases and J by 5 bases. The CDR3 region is CASSSLAGGPHEQYF. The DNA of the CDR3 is TGTGCCAGCAGCTCCTTAGCGGGAGGGCCACACGAGCAGTACTTC.

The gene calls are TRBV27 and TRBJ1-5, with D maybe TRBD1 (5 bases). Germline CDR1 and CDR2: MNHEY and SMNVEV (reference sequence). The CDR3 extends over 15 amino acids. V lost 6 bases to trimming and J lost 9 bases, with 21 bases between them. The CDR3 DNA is TGTGCCAGCAGGCCGGGACGGGACTTGTACGGGCCCCAGCATTTT. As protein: CASRPGRDLYGPQHF.

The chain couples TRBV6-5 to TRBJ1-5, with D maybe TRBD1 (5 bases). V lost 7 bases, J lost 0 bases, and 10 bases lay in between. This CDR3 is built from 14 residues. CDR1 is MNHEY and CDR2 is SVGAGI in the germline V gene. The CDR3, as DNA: TGTGCCAGCACTCGGACAAATAGCAATCAGCCCCAGCATTTT. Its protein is CASTRTNSNQPQHF.

CDR3 nucleotide sequence: TGTGCCAGCAGCGGGACGTCAGGCGAGACCCAGTACTTC. Its protein product is CASSGTSGETQYF. V usage is TRBV19 and J usage is TRBJ2-5; 7 nucleotides agree with TRBD2. The CDR3 runs 13 residues. The V and J ends lost 9 bases and 5 bases, in that order; junction bases with no gene match: 9. CDR1 LNHDA and CDR2 SQIVND come from the germline V gene (reference sequence).

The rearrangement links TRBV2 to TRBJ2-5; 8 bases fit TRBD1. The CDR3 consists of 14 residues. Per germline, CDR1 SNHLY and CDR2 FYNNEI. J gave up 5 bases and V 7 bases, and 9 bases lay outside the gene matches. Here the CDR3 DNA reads TGTGCCAGCATGTGGCAGGGGGCTGGTGAGACCCAGTACTTC. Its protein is CASMWQGAGETQYF.

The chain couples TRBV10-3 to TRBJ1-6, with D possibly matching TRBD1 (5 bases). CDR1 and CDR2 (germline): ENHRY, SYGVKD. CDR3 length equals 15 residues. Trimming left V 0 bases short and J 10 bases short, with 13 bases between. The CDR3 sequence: CAISESLQGRSPLHF. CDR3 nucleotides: TGTGCCATCAGTGAGTCTTTGCAGGGCAGATCACCCCTCCACTTT.

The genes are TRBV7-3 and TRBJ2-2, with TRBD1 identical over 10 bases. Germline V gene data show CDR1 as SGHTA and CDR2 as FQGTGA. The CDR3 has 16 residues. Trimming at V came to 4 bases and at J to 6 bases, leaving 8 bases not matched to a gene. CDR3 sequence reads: CASSSTGGPVSGELFF. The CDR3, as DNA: TGTGCCAGCAGCTCGACAGGGGGCCCGGTTTCCGGGGAGCTGTTTTTT. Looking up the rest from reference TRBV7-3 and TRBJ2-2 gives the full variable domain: GAGVSQTPSNKVTEKGKYVELRCDPISGHTALYWYRQSLGQGPEFLIYFQGTGAADDSGLPNDRFFAVRPEGSVSTLKIQRTERGDSAVYLCASSSTGGPVSGELFFGEGSRLTVL.

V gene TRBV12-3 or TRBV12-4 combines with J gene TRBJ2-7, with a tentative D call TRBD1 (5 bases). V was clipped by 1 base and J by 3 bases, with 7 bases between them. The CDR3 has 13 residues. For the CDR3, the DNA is TGTGCCAGCAGTTTAGGGGGCTTCTACGAGCAGTACTTC. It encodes CASSLGGFYEQYF.

The CDR3 region has the DNA TGTGCCAGCAAGGGTGGGGCTGGCTACACCTTC. Protein: CASKGGAGYTF. V is TRBV2 and J is TRBJ1-2; weak D call: TRBD1 (5 bases). This CDR3 region has 11 residues. CDR1 and CDR2 (germline): SNHLY, FYNNEI. V lost 7 bases and J lost 7, with 10 bases in between.

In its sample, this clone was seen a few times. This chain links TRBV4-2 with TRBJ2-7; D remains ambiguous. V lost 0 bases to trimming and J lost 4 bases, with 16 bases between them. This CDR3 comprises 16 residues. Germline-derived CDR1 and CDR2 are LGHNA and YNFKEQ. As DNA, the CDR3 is TGTGCCAGCAGCCAAGATTCTTCCTCAGGTTGGTACGAGCAGTACTTC. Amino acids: CASSQDSSSGWYEQYF.

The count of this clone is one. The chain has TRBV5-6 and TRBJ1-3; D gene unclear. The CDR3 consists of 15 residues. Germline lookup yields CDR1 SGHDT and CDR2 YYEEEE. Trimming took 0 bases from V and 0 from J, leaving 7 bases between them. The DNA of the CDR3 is TGTGCCAGCAGCTTGGGCGCCGGCTCTGGAAACACCATATATTTT. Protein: CASSLGAGSGNTIYF.